The source of this TCR beta chain is a study of blood T cells in healthy people across ages. General study points: Diversity was higher, and naive CD4+ cells more numerous, in long-lived donors than in aged donors.

Combining a sample-barcoded 5' primer with a J-beta primer mix, a second PCR ran for roughly 7 to 11 cycles. Every single cDNA molecule received a tag from a template-switch adaptor with 12 random nucleotides. TCRdb re-called the 5' RACE reads through MiXCR, storing one row per CDR3 protein. The sample contains approximately 790,000 distinct CDR3 sequences, about 62% of which appear only once. Germline loops: CDR1 SQVTM, CDR2 ANQGSEA. V shed 5 bases and J 4 bases; nucleotides not matched to a gene: 3. The CDR3 runs 13 residues. In the case of this clonotype: The antigen is not known.

This receptor was obtained from a man aged 30-40 years in good health. The sequencing input was blood. This chain uses TRBV29-1 with TRBJ2-3, with TRBD1 matching over 10 bases. The CDR3 nucleotides read TGCAGCGTTAGGGACAGGGGAGCAGATACGCAGTATTTT. Encoded protein: CSVRDRGADTQYF.